Each of the 25 T cell receptor beta chains below was sequenced from the same sample in a study of blood T cell repertoires in COVID-19. Generated by immunoSEQ multiplex PCR, the TCRdb table keeps only in-frame clones and is missing some. Found here are 300,000 or so clones, over 80% of them singletons; the top ten hold about 1.6%. Sequenced sample: peripheral blood. The receptors were sampled from a woman in her thirties or forties who had recovered from COVID-19.

The CDR3 region has the DNA TGTGCCAGCAGCTTTACAGAAGAATCCTACGAGCAGTACTTC. The encoded protein is CASSFTEESYEQYF. This chain links TRBV7-9 with TRBJ2-7; D is ambiguous. Trimming removed 3 bases at V and 1 base at J, with 10 bases between. Per germline, CDR1 SEHNR and CDR2 FQNEAQ (reference sequence). The CDR3 contains 14 residues.

The chain couples TRBV30 to TRBJ2-3; TRBD1 matches at 7 bases. V lost 1 base and J lost 3; bases outside the gene matches: 4. CDR1 and CDR2 (germline): GTSNPN, SVGIG (reference sequence). There are 14 residues in the CDR3. CDR3 DNA: TGTGCCTGGAGTGGCGACAGGGTAACAGATACGCAGTATTTT. It yields the protein CAWSGDRVTDTQYF.

J is TRBJ2-3 and V is TRBV5-1; 7 nucleotides align to TRBD1. The CDR3 is made up of 14 amino acids. V was pared by 3 bases and J by 4 bases, with 5 bases of the junction left unmatched. CDR1 SGHRS and CDR2 YFSETQ come from the germline V gene. CDR3 protein: CASSSGQEADTQYF. The CDR3 DNA is TGCGCCAGCAGCTCCGGACAGGAGGCAGATACGCAGTATTTT.

V and J are TRBV9 and TRBJ1-2; tentatively, D is TRBD1 (6 bases). This CDR3 is built from 14 residues. Germline lookup yields CDR1 SGDLS and CDR2 YYNGEE. Trimming cost V 0 bases and J 2 bases, with 8 bases left between them. This CDR3 reads CASSVAGGNYGYTF. CDR3 sequence (DNA): TGTGCCAGCAGCGTAGCGGGGGGCAACTATGGCTACACCTTC.

The chain recombines TRBV4-3 with TRBJ2-1; 8 bases are shared with TRBD1. After removal of 4 bases from V and 10 bases from J, the junction contained 9 bases not matched to a gene. CDR1 is LGHNA, CDR2 YSLEER, per germline. The CDR3 sequence is 14 residues long. The DNA for the CDR3 is TGCGCCAGCAGCCGAGAACCAGGGGGCGGAGAGCAGTTCTTC. Translated: CASSREPGGGEQFF.

The CDR3 sequence: CASRTTLAGGTDTQYF. DNA for the CDR3: TGTGCCAGCAGGACAACACTAGCGGGGGGCACAGATACGCAGTATTTT. The genes are TRBV6-6 and TRBJ2-3; 11 bases agree with TRBD2. This CDR3 has 16 amino acids. The V and J ends lost 6 bases and 1 base, in that order; junction bases with no gene match: 6. Germline CDR1 reads MNHNY; CDR2 reads SVGAGI (reference sequence).

The chain combines TRBV10-3 with TRBJ2-3; D is perhaps TRBD2 (5 bases). CDR1 and CDR2 (germline): ENHRY, SYGVKD. Trimming shortened V by 0 bases and J by 4 bases, and 8 bases separated the two germline ends. The CDR3 spans 14 residues. CDR3 loop: CAISESTGADTQYF. The CDR3, as DNA: TGTGCCATCAGTGAGTCGACCGGGGCAGATACGCAGTATTTT.

This clone came up once. The rearrangement joins TRBV2 to TRBJ1-6; possibly TRBD1 for D (5 bases). Germline V CDR1 and CDR2: SNHLY, FYNNEI. With 3 bases removed from V and 0 bases from J, the gap between germline ends came to 15 bases. The CDR3 length is 18 residues. The chain's CDR3 is CASSDNTGWGSYNSPLHF. CDR3 nucleotides: TGTGCCAGCAGTGATAATACAGGTTGGGGCTCCTATAATTCACCCCTCCACTTT.

This chain uses TRBV27 with TRBJ2-4, with 8 bases lining up with TRBD1. The CDR3 loop spans 15 amino acids. Per the germline V gene, CDR1 is MNHEY and CDR2 is SMNVEV (reference sequence). Losses at the gene ends were 6 bases for V and 6 bases for J; bases not matched to a gene: 10. DNA for the CDR3: TGTGCCAGCAGACCAACACCCGGGACAGGAAACATTCAGTACTTC. It is translated as CASRPTPGTGNIQYF.

The J gene is TRBJ1-1, the V gene TRBV10-3, with D maybe TRBD1 (5 bases). The length of the CDR3 is 13 residues. CDR1 is ENHRY, CDR2 SYGVKD, per germline. Trimming stripped 6 bases from V and 5 bases from J, with 13 bases between. CDR3 sequence: CAIRSNGGTEAFF. CDR3 nucleotides: TGTGCCATCAGGAGCAACGGGGGGACTGAAGCTTTCTTT.

The V gene is TRBV6-5, the J gene TRBJ1-2, with 7 bases identical to TRBD1. The CDR3 sequence is 14 residues long. The trim removed 2 bases at V and 4 bases at J, leaving 4 bases unmatched. Germline CDR1 reads MNHEY; CDR2 reads SVGAGI. Here the CDR3 reads CASSYRDSLYGYTF. CDR3 bases: TGTGCCAGCAGTTACCGGGACAGCCTCTATGGCTACACCTTC.

V is TRBV13 and J is TRBJ1-2; 9 positions match TRBD1. The CDR3 is made up of 14 amino acids. Germline values: CDR1 PRHDT, CDR2 FYEKMQ (reference sequence). V lost 5 bases, J lost 7 bases, and 8 bases stayed unmatched. The CDR3 loop is CASSKQQGASGYTF. The CDR3 DNA reads as TGTGCCAGCAGCAAACAACAGGGGGCGAGTGGCTACACCTTC.

V is TRBV12-3 or TRBV12-4 and J is TRBJ1-2; perhaps TRBD1 as D (5 bases). There are 13 residues in the CDR3. V was pared by 1 base and J by 7 bases, with 10 bases between. The CDR3 protein is CASSLGGGTGYTF. CDR3 sequence (DNA): TGTGCCAGCAGTTTAGGGGGGGGAACTGGCTACACCTTC.

The rearrangement links TRBV2 to TRBJ1-2; TRBD1 is a possible D gene (5 bases). CDR1 SNHLY and CDR2 FYNNEI come from the germline V gene. The CDR3 consists of 14 residues. Deletions cut 7 bases from V and 7 bases from J, with 19 bases between. DNA for the CDR3: TGTGCCAGCAACCTTGTCCCGGGGGGTGGTGGCTACACCTTC. This translates into CASNLVPGGGGYTF. The complete variable domain, with remaining parts taken from reference TRBV2 and TRBJ1-2, reads EPEVTQTPSHQVTQMGQEVILRCVPISNHLYFYWYRQILGQKVEFLVSFYNNEISEKSEIFDDQFSVERPDGSNFTLKIRSTKLEDSAMYFCASNLVPGGGGYTFGSGTRLTVV.

The rearrangement links TRBV5-1 to TRBJ1-5; no clear D. In germline, CDR1 is SGHRS, CDR2 YFSETQ. The CDR3 length is 15 residues. The V end lost 5 bases, the J end lost 0 bases, and 12 bases lay between the germline ends. The CDR3 DNA reads TGCGCCAGCAGGTCAGCCGGGGATAGCAATCAGCCCCAGCATTTT. Protein sequence: CASRSAGDSNQPQHF.

The gene calls are TRBV11-2 and TRBJ1-2, with 8 bases fitting TRBD1. Losses at the gene ends were 1 base for V and 7 bases for J; bases not matched to a gene: 11. Germline V gene lookup returns CDR1 SGHAT and CDR2 FQNNGV. The CDR3 extends over 16 amino acids. This chain's CDR3 is CASSLGAGTGKVGYTF. CDR3 sequence (DNA): TGTGCCAGCAGCTTAGGGGCCGGGACAGGAAAAGTTGGCTACACCTTC.

The chain links TRBV7-2 to TRBJ1-2; 12 bases fit TRBD1. Trimming removed 5 bases from V and 3 bases from J; junction bases left unmatched: 4. The CDR3 sequence is 15 residues long. CDR1 and CDR2 (germline): SGHTA, FQGNSA. CDR3 sequence reads: CASSPGQGAYYGYTF. The CDR3 region has the DNA TGTGCCAGCAGCCCGGGACAGGGGGCCTACTATGGCTACACCTTC.

The chain employs TRBV7-9 and TRBJ2-5; the D gene is possibly TRBD2 (6 bases). The CDR3 totals 15 residues. Germline V gene lookup returns CDR1 SEHNR and CDR2 FQNEAQ (reference sequence). Trimming took off 6 bases at V and 4 bases at J, with 18 bases between the two ends. DNA of the CDR3: TGTGCCAGCAGGGTACCGGGAGTTGGTTTAGAGACCCAGTACTTC. This translates into CASRVPGVGLETQYF.

This rearrangement joins TRBV18 to TRBJ2-5, with a tentative D call TRBD1 (5 bases). V lost 3 bases and J 0 bases, leaving 11 bases between the germline ends. The CDR3 consists of 15 residues. The germline gives CDR1 KGHSH, CDR2 LQKENI. CDR3 region: CASSPRPGNQETQYF. DNA of the CDR3: TGTGCCAGCTCACCCAGGCCAGGGAACCAAGAGACCCAGTACTTC.

The genes are TRBV10-3 and TRBJ2-3; TRBD1 aligns across 7 bases. CDR1 and CDR2 from the germline V gene are ENHRY and SYGVKD. The CDR3 is made up of 11 amino acids. Trimming took 10 bases from V and 4 from J; bases not matched to a gene: 2. The CDR3 coding sequence is TGTGCCACAACAGGGGCAGATACGCAGTATTTT. Protein sequence: CATTGADTQYF.

The chain combines TRBV18 with TRBJ1-6, with 7 bases aligning to TRBD1. In germline, CDR1 is KGHSH, CDR2 LQKENI. The junction had 5 bases not matched to a gene; V was cut back by 2 bases and J by 7 bases. The length of the CDR3 is 15 residues. The CDR3 DNA reads as TGTGCCAGCTCACCAGGACAGGCGGTGAATTCACCCCTCCACTTT. Amino acid sequence: CASSPGQAVNSPLHF.

V and J are TRBV4-3 and TRBJ2-7, with 7 positions matching TRBD2. Germline lookup yields CDR1 LGHNA and CDR2 YSLEER. V trimming: 0 bases; J trimming: 0 bases; junction bases outside the gene matches: 5. The CDR3 runs 16 residues. The CDR3 region is CASSQERGVHSYEQYF. DNA for the CDR3: TGCGCCAGCAGCCAAGAACGGGGGGTCCACTCCTACGAGCAGTACTTC.

This clone has only one observation. This chain connects TRBV5-1 to TRBJ2-6, with D perhaps matching TRBD2 (5 bases). CDR1 is SGHRS and CDR2 is YFSETQ in the germline V gene. Trimming cost V 0 bases and J 1 base, with 14 bases left between them. The CDR3 covers 18 residues. In DNA, the CDR3 is TGCGCCAGCAGCTTGGTTCGGGGATCCCCTTCTGGGGCCAACGTCCTGACTTTC. Amino acid sequence: CASSLVRGSPSGANVLTF. Drawing the rest from reference TRBV5-1 and TRBJ2-6, the complete variable domain is KAGVTQTPRYLIKTRGQQVTLSCSPISGHRSVSWYQQTPGQGLQFLFEYFSETQRNKGNFPGRFSGRQFSNSRSEMNVSTLELGDSALYLCASSLVRGSPSGANVLTFGAGSRLTVL.

V is TRBV4-3 and J is TRBJ1-6; tentatively, D is TRBD1 (6 bases). Deletions cut 3 bases from V and 3 bases from J, with 15 bases between. The CDR3 runs 17 residues. Germline V gives CDR1 LGHNA, CDR2 YSLEER. CDR3 sequence (DNA): TGCGCCAGCAGCCACCTCGGGACACCTCTCTATAATTCACCCCTCCACTTT. Its protein is CASSHLGTPLYNSPLHF.

This clone showed up many times. The chain combines TRBV10-1 with TRBJ2-5; possibly TRBD2 for D (7 bases). Germline V gene data show CDR1 as WNHNN and CDR2 as SYGVQD (reference sequence). The CDR3 is 15 amino acids. V was trimmed by 3 bases and J by 5 bases, leaving 16 bases between them. The CDR3 bases are TGCGCCAGCAGTGAATCCTGGGGGGGCGGGGAGACCCAGTACTTC. Protein product: CASSESWGGGETQYF.